The rows below give T cell receptor beta chains drawn from one sample of a study of cytomegalovirus exposure and HLA in healthy donors. Repertoires were generated with immunoSEQ multiplex PCR, while TCRdb's copy carries only in-frame clones and drops some. The sample shows more than 85,000 clones, and 5.5% sits with its ten largest clones. The material sequenced was PBMCs. The origin of the receptors is a girl aged 10 to 17 in good health and CMV-seropositive. The CDR3 runs from the conserved cysteine through the conserved F or W. Fields, in order: D gene, V gene, J gene, clone size, CDR3 DNA, CDR3 protein. The D gene is left open where the match is weak. Clone size is given for some rows only: seen once, a few or many times, or a class if the clone is expanded.

>NA|TRBV30|TRBJ1-1|NA
TGTGCCTGGAGTAGCACCATGAACACTGAAGCTTTCTTT
CAWSSTMNTEAFF
>TRBD2|TRBV29-1|TRBJ2-7|NA
TGCAGCGTTGTAGGCGGGGGTGCTGATCGATACGAGCAGTACTTC
CSVVGGGADRYEQYF
>NA|TRBV6-1|TRBJ1-4|NA
TGTGCCAGCAGTGGCCACAGTGCAACTAATGAAAAACTGTTTTTT
CASSGHSATNEKLFF
>NA|TRBV6-5|TRBJ2-2|NA
TGTGCCAGCAGTTACACAGGGACCGGGGAGCTGTTTTTT
CASSYTGTGELFF
>NA|TRBV29-1|TRBJ2-5|NA
TGCAGCGTGGACACCTCCCAGGCCCAGTACTTC
CSVDTSQAQYF
>TRBD1|TRBV4-1|TRBJ1-1|NA
TGCGCCAGCAGCCCGGGACAGAAGAACACTGAAGCTTTCTTT
CASSPGQKNTEAFF
>NA|TRBV4-1|TRBJ2-7|NA
TGCGCCAGCAGCCAAGGGGCCGAGCAGTACTTC
CASSQGAEQYF
>NA|TRBV29-1|TRBJ2-2|NA
TGCAGCGTTGTGGACAGATTAAACACCGGGGAGCTGTTTTTT
CSVVDRLNTGELFF
>TRBD2|TRBV19|TRBJ2-2|NA
TGTGGAGCGGGAGAGAACACCGGGGAGCTGTTTTTT
CGAGENTGELFF
>TRBD1|TRBV4-3|TRBJ2-6|NA
TGCGCCAGCAGCCGGGACAGGGTGGCCAACGTCCTGACTTTC
CASSRDRVANVLTF
>TRBD1|TRBV19|TRBJ1-1|NA
TGTGCCAGTTTGGGGGACAGGGGGAAAGGCACTGAAGCTTTCTTT
CASLGDRGKGTEAFF
>TRBD2|TRBV4-2|TRBJ2-1|NA
TGTGCCAGCAGCCAAGCAAGAGGAGCGGGGGGGTACAATGAGCAGTTCTTC
CASSQARGAGGYNEQFF
>TRBD1|TRBV5-1|TRBJ2-7|NA
TGCGCCAGCAGCTCACGGACAGGGGGCTACGAGCAGTACTTC
CASSSRTGGYEQYF
>TRBD2|TRBV7-9|TRBJ2-5|NA
TGTGCCAGCAGCTTAGGTAGCGGGGGGCCCCAAGAGACCCAGTACTTC
CASSLGSGGPQETQYF
>TRBD2|TRBV18|TRBJ2-1|NA
TGTGCCAGCTCACCAGGGAGGGTCTCCTACAATGAGCAGTTCTTC
CASSPGRVSYNEQFF
>NA|TRBV16|TRBJ2-7|NA
TGTGCCAGCAGCCAATTGGGCGCCTCCTACGAGCAGTACTTC
CASSQLGASYEQYF
>NA|TRBV6-5|TRBJ1-6|NA
TGTGCCAGCGGTCGACATTCAGATAATTCACCCCTCCACTTT
CASGRHSDNSPLHF
>NA|TRBV7-6|TRBJ2-3|NA
TGTGCCAGCAGCGAACGGGGGTTAAGCACAGATACGCAGTATTTT
CASSERGLSTDTQYF
>TRBD1|TRBV6-5|TRBJ1-2|NA
TGTGCCAGCAGCGGGACAGTAGATGGCTACACCTTC
CASSGTVDGYTF
>NA|TRBV28|TRBJ1-1|NA
TGTGCCAGCCATCGGGGGTACAACACTGAAGCTTTCTTT
CASHRGYNTEAFF
>NA|TRBV4-3|TRBJ2-2|NA
TGCGCCAGCAGCCAAGGAATTAGGTGGAGACAGGAAAGTACCGGGGAGCTGTTTTTT
CASSQGIRWRQESTGELFF
>NA|TRBV6-5|TRBJ1-6|NA
TGTGCTAGCAGTTACAACCAGGGAAACTATAATTCACCCCTCCACTTT
CASSYNQGNYNSPLHF
>TRBD1|TRBV6-1|TRBJ2-1|NA
TGTGCCAGCAGGGGGGGACAGGTCAATGAGCAGTTCTTC
CASRGGQVNEQFF
>NA|TRBV6-5|TRBJ1-4|medium-sized
TGTGCCACACAGGACGCAACTAATGAAAAACTGTTTTTT
CATQDATNEKLFF
>NA|TRBV6-1|TRBJ1-5|NA
TGTGCCAGCAAGGAGGGGATGAGCAATCAGCCCCAGCATTTT
CASKEGMSNQPQHF
>TRBD1|TRBV7-2|TRBJ1-5|NA
TGTGCCAGCAGCCCCGGGACAGGGAATCAGCCCCAGCATTTT
CASSPGTGNQPQHF
>TRBD1|TRBV15|TRBJ1-2|NA
TGTGCCACCAGTCCTCCCGGGACAGATTATGGCTACACCTTC
CATSPPGTDYGYTF
>TRBD2|TRBV5-1|TRBJ2-1|NA
TGCGCCAGCAGCCTCAACAGCGGGGGGGACAATGAGCAGTTCTTC
CASSLNSGGDNEQFF